Sequencing of this T cell receptor (beta chain) was carried out in a study of blood T cell repertoires in COVID-19 (dated by TCRdb to 2019 to 2021). In the study overall: Collaborator samples came from the United States, Italy and Spain and covered acute and convalescent phases of COVID-19. The material from the prospective study consisted of cDNA or gDNA derived from T cells, B-cell-depleted T cells, or PBMCs. Subjects who had been exposed to COVID-19, were actively infected with it, or had recovered from it provided the deeply sampled blood TCRbeta repertoires that made up the dataset. The repertoires were released in a freely available public database meant as a resource for research on the immune response to SARS-CoV-2. Where HLA class I and class II types were available, the types were taken from metadata supplied by the sample provider, not from assay-based typing. A de-identified subject ID, COVID-19 status, age in years and sex were almost always included in the sample metadata. The samples were drawn from two sources: the first 160 participants of the ongoing ImmuneRACE study, and some 1,300 subjects contributed by 6 global collaborators.

Beyond this particular receptor, the publication reports: Clinical and demographic metadata were provided uncurated, with the amount varying by source and participant.

TCRbeta CDR3 regions were amplified from genomic DNA by means of the immunoSEQ Assay, a bias-controlled multiplex PCR. From the authors' description of their analysis: The number of nucleated cells in each sample was estimated from the amplification of reference gene primers within the assay. To quantify the absolute abundance of each unique TCRbeta CDR3 rearrangement, sequence reads were collapsed and filtered. Productive Simpson clonality was computed per sample as the square root of Simpson's diversity index over productive rearrangements. TCRdb re-hosts the immuneACCESS table, in-frame sequences only. Its copies lack some clones; in the studies checked, an unresolved V gene accounts for under half of them, and the cause for the rest is not known. V and J calls and clone size are those listed in that table; D and trimming were worked out from the DNA. The sample table records fewer than 250,000 clones; almost 85% of these occur just once. The top ten constitute more than 10% of the sample.

Each collaborating institution followed its own protocols to collect whole blood in K2EDTA tubes. For TCRbeta analysis, collaborator samples were shipped as frozen whole blood, as isolated PBMCs, or as DNA extracted from either sample type. A note on this clone: Its antigen specificity is not known. Within one base of it there is no much larger clone, and no base qualities were kept.

V gives up 5 bases and J gives up 1 base, and the segment between their germline ends measures 14 bases. Sequences SGHVS (CDR1) and FQNEAQ (CDR2) are obtained from the germline V gene. From cysteine to phenylalanine, the CDR3 is 16 amino acids long. The entry retains the CDR3 DNA only, 48 bases that are in frame from base 1. Sequenced input: peripheral blood. The TCR sequence derives from a middle-aged woman with acute or convalescent COVID-19. The chain couples TRBV7-8 to TRBJ2-2; no confident D gene assignment can be made. The CDR3 protein sequence reads: CASSRELRQNTGELFF. The nucleotide sequence reads TGTGCCAGCAGCCGAGAACTACGGCAGAACACCGGGGAGCTGTTTTTT.